This TCR beta chain was sequenced for a study of blood T cell repertoires in COVID-19 (dated by TCRdb to about 2020). Study-level background: Collaborator samples came from the United States, Italy and Spain and covered acute and convalescent phases of COVID-19. The samples were drawn from the first 160 participants of the ongoing ImmuneRACE study and from 1,254 subjects provided by 6 global collaborators. The sample metadata nearly always contained a de-identified subject ID, COVID-19 status, age in years and sex. Subjects who had been exposed to COVID-19, were actively infected with it, or had recovered from it provided the deeply sampled blood TCRbeta repertoires that made up the dataset. A freely available public database, intended as a resource for researchers studying the immune response to SARS-CoV-2, is where the repertoires were released. HLA class I and class II types, where available, came from metadata supplied by the sample provider rather than from assay-based typing. The material from the prospective study consisted of cDNA or gDNA derived from T cells, B-cell-depleted T cells, or PBMCs.

TCRbeta CDR3 regions were amplified from genomic DNA using the immunoSEQ Assay, a bias-controlled multiplex PCR. In the paper's pipeline: The number of nucleated cells in each sample was estimated from the amplification of reference gene primers within the assay. To quantify the absolute abundance of each unique TCRbeta CDR3 rearrangement, sequence reads were collapsed and filtered. Productive Simpson clonality was computed per sample as the square root of Simpson's diversity index over productive rearrangements. Not all clones reach the TCRdb copy of this immuneACCESS table, which keeps in-frame sequences only. Checked studies attribute under half of the gap to unresolved V genes and leave the rest unexplained. D and trimming come from the DNA, and the V and J calls and clone size come from that table. The sample has more than 75,000 clones on record, around nine tenths of them singletons. About 2.5% of the sample is in the top ten clones.

Sequences SNHLY (CDR1) and FYNNEI (CDR2) are obtained from the germline V gene. Inclusive of the bounding cysteine and valine, the CDR3 is 13 residues long. The kept DNA is CDR3 alone, 39 bases in frame from the first base. At the junction V is shortened by 8 bases and J by 1 base; bases outside the gene matches: 4. Study-level results and caveats: How much clinical and demographic metadata was included differed by source and by participant, and the metadata was provided uncurated.

Collaborating institutions collected whole blood in K2EDTA tubes following their own protocols. For TCRbeta analysis, collaborators shipped samples in one of three forms: frozen whole blood, isolated PBMCs, or DNA extracted from either of those sample types. A word on this clone: The antigen it recognizes is unknown. Qualities for individual bases were not recorded, and no much larger clone is one base off.

The rearrangement combines TRBV2 with TRBJ2-7, and TRBD1 matches 8 of the central bases. Input material: peripheral blood. The TCR was taken from a man aged 45-60 years with acute or convalescent COVID-19. Here the CDR3 is given as CASCDRGSYEQYV. The nucleotide sequence reads as follows: TGTGCCAGCTGCGACAGGGGTTCCTACGAGCAGTACGTC.